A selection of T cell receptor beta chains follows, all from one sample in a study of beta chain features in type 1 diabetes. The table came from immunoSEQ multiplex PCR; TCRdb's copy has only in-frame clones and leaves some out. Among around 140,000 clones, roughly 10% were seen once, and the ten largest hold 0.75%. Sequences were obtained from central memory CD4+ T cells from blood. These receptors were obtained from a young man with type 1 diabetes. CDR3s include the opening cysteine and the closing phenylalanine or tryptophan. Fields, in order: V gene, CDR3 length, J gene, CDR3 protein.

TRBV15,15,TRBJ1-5,CATSMPGQGERAQHF
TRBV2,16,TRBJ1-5,CASSRTGQVGGQPQHF
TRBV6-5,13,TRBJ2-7,CASRTNGQNEQYF
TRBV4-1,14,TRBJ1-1,CASSGRTVNTEAFF
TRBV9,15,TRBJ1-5,CASSAGDFSNQPQHF
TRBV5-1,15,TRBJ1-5,CASTPLPGDNQPQHF
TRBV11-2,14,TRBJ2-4,CASSLPGAKNIQYF
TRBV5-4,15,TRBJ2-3,CASSVAAGGTDTQYF
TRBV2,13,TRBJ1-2,CASSGDRPYGYTF
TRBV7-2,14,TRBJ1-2,CASSSLQAWGGYTF
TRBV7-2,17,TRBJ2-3,CASSLNRGAGSTDTQYF
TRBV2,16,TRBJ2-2,CASSQPGTGNTGELFF
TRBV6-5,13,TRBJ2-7,CASSDRVRHEQYF
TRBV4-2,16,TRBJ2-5,CASSQDPTSGGKTQYF
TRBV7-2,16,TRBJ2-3,CASSLTGTMLLGTQYF
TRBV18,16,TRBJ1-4,CASSLAPGGGYEKLFF
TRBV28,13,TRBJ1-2,CASSPQASYGYTF
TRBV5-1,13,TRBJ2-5,CASSLGVQETQYF
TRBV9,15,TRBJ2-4,CASSVDLAGNGIQYF
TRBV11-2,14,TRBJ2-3,CASSLAPTSDTQYF
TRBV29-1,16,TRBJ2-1,CSVRHLGGGSYNEQFF
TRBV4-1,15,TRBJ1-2,CASSQEQGFTYGYTF
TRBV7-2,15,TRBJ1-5,CASSPRAGLNQPQHF
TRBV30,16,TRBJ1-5,CAWSYGGTGGIRAQHF
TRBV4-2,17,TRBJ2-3,CASSQSLTSGGTDTQYF
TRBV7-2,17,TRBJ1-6,CASSLSRDSYYNSPLHF
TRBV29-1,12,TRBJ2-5,CSANSQGETQYF
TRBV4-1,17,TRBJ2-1,CASSQDWGTGLDNEQFF
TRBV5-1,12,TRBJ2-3,CASSARGDTQYF
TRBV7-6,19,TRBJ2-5,CASSLARGGNNRGQETQYF
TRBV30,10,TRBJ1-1,CAWIRTEAFF
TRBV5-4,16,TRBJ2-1,CASTSGGASSYNEQFF
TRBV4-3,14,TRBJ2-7,CASSIMTGSYEQYF
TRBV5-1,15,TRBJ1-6,CASAMLGQGESPLHF
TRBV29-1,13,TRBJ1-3,CSVGGGHGNTIYF
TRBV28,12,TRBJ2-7,CASKAVANEQYF
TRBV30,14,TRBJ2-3,CAWSSGVSTDTQYF
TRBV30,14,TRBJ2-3,CAWGSGGVTDTQYF
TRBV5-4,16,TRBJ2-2,CASSQTSGGARRELFF
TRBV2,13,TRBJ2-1,CASSLGLYNEQFF
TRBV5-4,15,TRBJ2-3,CASSARTSGGDTQYF
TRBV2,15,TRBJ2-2,CASSVSGRGTGELFF
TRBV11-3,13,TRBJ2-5,CASSRGGQETQYF